The sequence of this T cell receptor beta chain was determined in a study of CD8 T cells in Susac syndrome. Sequencing of TCR beta was performed on blood CD8+ T cells and on blood CD4+ T cells. V lost 4 bases to trimming and J lost 1 base, with 13 bases between them. This CDR3 has 15 amino acids. Per the germline V gene, CDR1 is SGHRS and CDR2 is YFSETQ. The RNA input was about 0.45 to 1 ug, and it was reverse transcribed with random hexamers. A multiplex approach, immunoSEQ multiplex PCR, amplified TCR beta CDR3 across 54 Vbeta and 13 Jbeta. MiXCR, applied by TCRdb to the immunoSEQ multiplex PCR reads, yields one record per CDR3 protein. The repertoire holds 300,000 or so distinct CDR3 sequences, about 91% seen once, with over 0.05% in the top ten.

The gene calls are TRBV5-1 and TRBJ2-3; no firm D call. Sequenced input: CD4+ T cells from PBMCs. This receptor was obtained from a human donor with multiple sclerosis. CDR3 in DNA: TGCGCCAGCAGCCCCAACAGCTTAGGCACAGATACGCAGTATTTT. Translated: CASSPNSLGTDTQYF.